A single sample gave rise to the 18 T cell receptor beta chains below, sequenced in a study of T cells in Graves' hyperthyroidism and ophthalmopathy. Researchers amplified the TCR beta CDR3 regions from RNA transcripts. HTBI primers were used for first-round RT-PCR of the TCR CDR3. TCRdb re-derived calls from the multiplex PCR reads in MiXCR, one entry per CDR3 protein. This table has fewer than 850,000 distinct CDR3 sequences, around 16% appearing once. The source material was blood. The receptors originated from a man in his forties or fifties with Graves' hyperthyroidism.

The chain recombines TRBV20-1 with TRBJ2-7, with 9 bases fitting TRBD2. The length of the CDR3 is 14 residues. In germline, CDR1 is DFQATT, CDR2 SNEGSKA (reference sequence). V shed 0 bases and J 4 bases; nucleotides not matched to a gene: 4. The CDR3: CSARDWTSAYEQYF. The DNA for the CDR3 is TGCAGTGCTAGAGATTGGACTAGCGCGTACGAGCAGTACTTC.

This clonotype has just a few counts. For the CDR3, the DNA is TGTGCCAGCAGCCAAGACCCGGGACTAGCCACAGATACGCAGTATTTT. This translates into CASSQDPGLATDTQYF. The rearrangement joins TRBV3-1 to TRBJ2-3; 9 nucleotides match TRBD2. Germline CDR1 and CDR2: LGHDT and YNNKEL (reference sequence). This CDR3 spans 16 amino acids. J gave up 2 bases and V 0 bases, and 3 bases lay outside the gene matches.

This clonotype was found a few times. The CDR3 sequence is CASSHSPSAVLSYNEQFF. CDR3 in DNA: TGTGCCAGCAGCCATTCCCCTAGCGCTGTTCTCTCCTACAATGAGCAGTTCTTC. The chain has TRBV9 and TRBJ2-1; D is perhaps TRBD2 (6 bases). The germline CDR1 and CDR2 sequences are SGDLS and YYNGEE. V lost 4 bases to trimming and J lost 0 bases, with 20 bases between them. This CDR3 spans 18 amino acids. Combining the CDR3 with reference TRBV9 and TRBJ2-1 gives the whole variable domain DSGVTQTPKHLITATGQRVTLRCSPRSGDLSVYWYQQSLDQGLQFLIQYYNGEERAKGNILERFSAQQFPDLHSELNLSSLELGDSALYFCASSHSPSAVLSYNEQFFGPGTRLTVL.

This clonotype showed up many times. The CDR3 is CASRGLAGADEQYF. The DNA of the CDR3 is TGCGCCAGCAGGGGACTAGCGGGAGCCGACGAGCAGTACTTC. The rearrangement joins TRBV5-1 to TRBJ2-7, with TRBD2 identical over 14 bases. CDR3 length: 14 residues. Germline lookup yields CDR1 SGHRS and CDR2 YFSETQ. The junction had 3 bases not matched to a gene; V was cut back by 5 bases and J by 5 bases.

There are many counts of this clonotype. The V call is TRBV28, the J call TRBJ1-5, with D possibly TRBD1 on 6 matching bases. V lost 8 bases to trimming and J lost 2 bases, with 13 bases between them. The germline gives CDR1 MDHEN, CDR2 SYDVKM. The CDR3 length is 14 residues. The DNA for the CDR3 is TGTGCCAGCGACCGGACAGCTCGCAATCAGCCCCAGCATTTT. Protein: CASDRTARNQPQHF.

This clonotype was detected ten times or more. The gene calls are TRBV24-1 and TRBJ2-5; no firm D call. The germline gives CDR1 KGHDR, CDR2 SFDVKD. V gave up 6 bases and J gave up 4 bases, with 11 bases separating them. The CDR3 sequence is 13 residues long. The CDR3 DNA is TGTGCCACCAGTCGGATTTTTGGAGAGACCCAGTACTTC. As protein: CATSRIFGETQYF.

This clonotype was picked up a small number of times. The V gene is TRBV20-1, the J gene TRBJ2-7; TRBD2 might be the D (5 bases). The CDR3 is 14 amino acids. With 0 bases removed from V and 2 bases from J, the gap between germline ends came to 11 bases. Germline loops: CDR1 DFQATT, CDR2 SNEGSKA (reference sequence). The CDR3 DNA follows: TGCAGTGCTAGAGACGGGGAGAAAACCTACGAGCAGTACTTC. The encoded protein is CSARDGEKTYEQYF.

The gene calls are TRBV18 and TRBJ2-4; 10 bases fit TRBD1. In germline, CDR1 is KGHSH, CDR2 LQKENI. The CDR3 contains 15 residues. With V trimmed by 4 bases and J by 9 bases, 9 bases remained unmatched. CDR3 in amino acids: CASSREGQGITIQYF. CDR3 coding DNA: TGTGCCAGCTCACGCGAGGGACAGGGGATTACCATTCAGTACTTC.

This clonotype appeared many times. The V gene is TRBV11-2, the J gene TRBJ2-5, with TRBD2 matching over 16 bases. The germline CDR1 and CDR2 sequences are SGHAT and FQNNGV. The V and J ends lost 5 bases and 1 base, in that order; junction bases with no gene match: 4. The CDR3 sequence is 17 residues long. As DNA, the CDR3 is TGTGCCAGCAGCCTGGGACTAGCGGGAGGGACCCAAGAGACCCAGTACTTC. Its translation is CASSLGLAGGTQETQYF. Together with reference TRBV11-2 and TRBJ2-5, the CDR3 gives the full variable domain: EAGVAQSPRYKIIEKRQSVAFWCNPISGHATLYWYQQILGQGPKLLIQFQNNGVVDDSQLPKDRFSAERLKGVDSTLKIQPAKLEDSAVYLCASSLGLAGGTQETQYFGPGTRLLVL.

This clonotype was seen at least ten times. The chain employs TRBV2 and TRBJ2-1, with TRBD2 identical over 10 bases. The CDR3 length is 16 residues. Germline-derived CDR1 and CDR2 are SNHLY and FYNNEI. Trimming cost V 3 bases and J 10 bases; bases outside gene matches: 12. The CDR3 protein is CASSDASGSPSGEQFF. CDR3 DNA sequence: TGTGCCAGCAGTGATGCTAGCGGGAGCCCTTCGGGAGAGCAGTTCTTC.

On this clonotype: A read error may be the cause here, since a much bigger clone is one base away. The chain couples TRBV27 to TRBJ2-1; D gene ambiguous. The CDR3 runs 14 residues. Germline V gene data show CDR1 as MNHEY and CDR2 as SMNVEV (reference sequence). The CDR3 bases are TGTGCCGGCAGTCCCCGCGGCCACGAGGATGAGCAGTTCTTC. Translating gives CAGSPRGHEDEQFF.

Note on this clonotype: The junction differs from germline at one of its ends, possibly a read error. DNA of the CDR3: TGTGCCAACAGTTTCCCCCGTTGCACCATATATTTT. Its protein product is CANSFPRCTIYF. V gene TRBV12-3 or TRBV12-4 combines with J gene TRBJ1-3; D gene uncertain. The CDR3 has 12 residues.

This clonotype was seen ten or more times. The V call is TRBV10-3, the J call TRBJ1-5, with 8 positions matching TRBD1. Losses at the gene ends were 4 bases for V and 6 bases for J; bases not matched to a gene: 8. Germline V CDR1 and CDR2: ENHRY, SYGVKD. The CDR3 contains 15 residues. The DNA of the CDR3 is TGTGCCATCAGTGGATCGGACAGGGACGGTCAGCCCCAGCATTTT. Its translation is CAISGSDRDGQPQHF.

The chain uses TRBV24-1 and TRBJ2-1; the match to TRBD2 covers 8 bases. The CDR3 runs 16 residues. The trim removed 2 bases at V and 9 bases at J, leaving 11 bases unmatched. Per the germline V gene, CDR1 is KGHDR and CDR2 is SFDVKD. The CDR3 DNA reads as TGTGCCACCAGTGATTCCTCCGGGACTAGACTGAGTGAGCAGTTCTTC. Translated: CATSDSSGTRLSEQFF.

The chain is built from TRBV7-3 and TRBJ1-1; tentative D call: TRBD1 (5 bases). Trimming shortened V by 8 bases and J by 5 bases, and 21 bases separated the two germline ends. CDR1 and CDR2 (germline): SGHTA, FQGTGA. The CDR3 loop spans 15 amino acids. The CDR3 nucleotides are TGTGCCAGCCCAAAAAGGGGAAGGGGAGGAACTGAAGCTTTCTTT. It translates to CASPKRGRGGTEAFF.

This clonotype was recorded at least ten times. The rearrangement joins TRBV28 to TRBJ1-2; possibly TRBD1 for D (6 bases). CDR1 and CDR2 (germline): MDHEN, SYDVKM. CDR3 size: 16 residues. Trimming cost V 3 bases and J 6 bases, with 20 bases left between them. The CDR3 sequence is CASSFRPRGGENGYTF. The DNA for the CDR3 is TGTGCCAGCAGTTTTAGGCCCCGGGGGGGCGAGAATGGCTACACCTTC.

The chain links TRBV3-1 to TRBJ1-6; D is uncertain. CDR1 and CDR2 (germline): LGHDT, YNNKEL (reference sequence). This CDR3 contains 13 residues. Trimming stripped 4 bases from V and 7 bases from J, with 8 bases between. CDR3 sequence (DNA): TGTGCCAGCAGCCTTTGGGTGAATTCACCCCTCCACTTT. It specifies CASSLWVNSPLHF.

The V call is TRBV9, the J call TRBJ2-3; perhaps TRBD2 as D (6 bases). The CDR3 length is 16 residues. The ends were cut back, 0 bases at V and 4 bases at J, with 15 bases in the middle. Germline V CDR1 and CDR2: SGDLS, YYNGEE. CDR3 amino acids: CASSVAASEFSDTQYF. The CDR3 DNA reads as TGTGCCAGCAGCGTAGCGGCTAGCGAGTTTTCAGATACGCAGTATTTT.